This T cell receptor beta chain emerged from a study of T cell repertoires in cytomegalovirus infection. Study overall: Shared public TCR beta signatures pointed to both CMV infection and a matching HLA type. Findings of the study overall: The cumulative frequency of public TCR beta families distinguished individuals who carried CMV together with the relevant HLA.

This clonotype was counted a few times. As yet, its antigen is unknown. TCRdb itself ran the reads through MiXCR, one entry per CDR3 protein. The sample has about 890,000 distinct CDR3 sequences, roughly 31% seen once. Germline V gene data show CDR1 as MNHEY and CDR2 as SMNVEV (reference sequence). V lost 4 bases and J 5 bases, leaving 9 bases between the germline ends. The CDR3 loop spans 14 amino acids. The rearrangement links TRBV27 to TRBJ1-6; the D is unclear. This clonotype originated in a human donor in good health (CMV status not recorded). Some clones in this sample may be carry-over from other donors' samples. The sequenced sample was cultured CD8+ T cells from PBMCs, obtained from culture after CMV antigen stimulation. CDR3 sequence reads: CASSSGVDNSPLHF. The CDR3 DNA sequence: TGTGCCAGCAGTTCCGGAGTTGATAATTCACCCCTCCACTTT.